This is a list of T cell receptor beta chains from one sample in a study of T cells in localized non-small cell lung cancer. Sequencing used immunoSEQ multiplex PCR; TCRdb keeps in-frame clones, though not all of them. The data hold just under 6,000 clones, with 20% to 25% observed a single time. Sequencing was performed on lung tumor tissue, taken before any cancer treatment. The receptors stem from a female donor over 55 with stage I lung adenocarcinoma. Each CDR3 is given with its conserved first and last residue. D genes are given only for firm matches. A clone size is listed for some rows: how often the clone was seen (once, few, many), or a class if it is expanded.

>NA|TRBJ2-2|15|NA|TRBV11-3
CASSLVAANTGELFF
TGTGCCAGCAGCTTAGTGGCAGCGAACACCGGGGAGCTGTTTTTT
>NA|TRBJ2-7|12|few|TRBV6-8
CAIKGVAYEQYF
TGTGCCATCAAGGGCGTCGCGTACGAGCAGTACTTC
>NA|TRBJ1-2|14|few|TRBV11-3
CASSLPGTEERYTF
TGTGCCAGCAGCTTACCCGGGACCGAGGAACGCTACACCTTC
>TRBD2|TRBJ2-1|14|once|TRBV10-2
CASTLAGSYNEQFF
TGCGCCAGCACACTAGCGGGCTCCTACAATGAGCAGTTCTTC
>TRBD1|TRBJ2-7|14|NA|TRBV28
CASSSTTGIYEQYF
TGTGCCAGCAGTTCAACGACAGGGATCTACGAGCAGTACTTC
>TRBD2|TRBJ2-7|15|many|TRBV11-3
CASSPWTSASYEQYF
TGTGCCAGCAGTCCCTGGACTAGCGCGTCCTACGAGCAGTACTTC
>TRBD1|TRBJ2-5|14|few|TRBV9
CASTWGRGLETQYF
TGTGCCAGCACCTGGGGCAGGGGGTTGGAGACCCAGTACTTC
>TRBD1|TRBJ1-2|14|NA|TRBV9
CASSALGQLYGYTF
TGTGCCAGCAGCGCCTTGGGACAGTTGTATGGCTACACCTTC
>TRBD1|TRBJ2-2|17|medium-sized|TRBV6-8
CASSVLTQGAKAGELFF
TGTGCCAGCAGTGTTCTGACACAGGGGGCAAAGGCCGGGGAGCTGTTTTTT
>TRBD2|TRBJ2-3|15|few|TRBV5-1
CASSLGLAERDTQYF
TGCGCCAGCAGCCTCGGACTAGCGGAAAGGGATACGCAGTATTTT
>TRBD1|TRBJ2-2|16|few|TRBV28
CASSLRDSLNTGELFF
TGTGCCAGCAGTTTAAGGGACAGCCTGAACACCGGGGAGCTGTTTTTT
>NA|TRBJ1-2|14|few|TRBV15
CATSRDLGPNGYTF
TGTGCCACCAGCAGAGATCTGGGTCCAAATGGCTACACCTTC
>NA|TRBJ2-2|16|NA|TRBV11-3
CASSQLGGSRTGELFF
TGTGCCAGCAGCCAACTGGGGGGCAGTCGCACCGGGGAGCTGTTTTTT
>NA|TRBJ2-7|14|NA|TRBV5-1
CASSLKGSDYEQYF
TGCGCCAGCAGCTTGAAGGGCTCCGACTACGAGCAGTACTTC
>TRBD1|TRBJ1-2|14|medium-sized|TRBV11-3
CASSRPQGGYGYTF
TGTGCCAGCAGCAGACCACAGGGGGGCTATGGCTACACCTTC
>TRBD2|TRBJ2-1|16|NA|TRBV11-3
CASSLPSGSSYNEQFF
TGTGCCAGCAGCTTACCTAGCGGGAGCTCCTACAATGAGCAGTTCTTC
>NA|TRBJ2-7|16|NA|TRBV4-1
CASSQDLSGYSYEQYF
TGCGCCAGCAGCCAAGACCTCAGCGGTTACTCCTACGAGCAGTACTTC
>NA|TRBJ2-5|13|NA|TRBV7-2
CASSRELQETQYF
TGTGCCAGCAGTAGAGAGCTCCAAGAGACCCAGTACTTC
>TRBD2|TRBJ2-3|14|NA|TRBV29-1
CSVLASGRSDTQYF
TGCAGCGTTCTGGCTAGCGGGAGGTCAGATACGCAGTATTTT
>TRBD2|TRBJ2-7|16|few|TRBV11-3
CASSPGLAGGVSSRDF
TGTGCCAGCAGCCCGGGACTAGCGGGAGGGGTGTCGAGCAGGGACTTC
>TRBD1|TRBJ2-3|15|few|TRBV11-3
CASSQRTGSTDTQYF
TGTGCCAGCAGCCAACGGACAGGGAGCACAGATACGCAGTATTTT
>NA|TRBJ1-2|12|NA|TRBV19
CASSIYPGGYTF
TGTGCCAGTAGTATATATCCGGGCGGCTACACCTTC
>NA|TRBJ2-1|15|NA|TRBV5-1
CASSLFSDTYNEQFF
TGCGCCAGCAGCTTGTTTAGCGATACCTACAATGAGCAGTTCTTC
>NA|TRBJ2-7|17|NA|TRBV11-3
CASSPRLASTPGYEQYF
TGTGCCAGCAGCCCCCGATTGGCCAGCACGCCAGGGTACGAGCAGTACTTC
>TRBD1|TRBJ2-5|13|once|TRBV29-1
CSGQGGKQETQYF
TGCAGCGGACAGGGGGGAAAGCAAGAGACCCAGTACTTC
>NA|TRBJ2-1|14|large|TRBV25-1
CASSEEGYYNEQFF
TGTGCCAGCAGTGAAGAGGGGTATTACAATGAGCAGTTCTTC
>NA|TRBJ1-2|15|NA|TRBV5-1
CASRRDADPGYGYTF
TGCGCCAGCAGAAGGGACGCCGATCCAGGTTATGGCTACACCTTC
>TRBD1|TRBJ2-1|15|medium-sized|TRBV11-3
CASSLNFGTGDEQFF
TGTGCCAGCAGCTTAAACTTCGGGACAGGGGATGAGCAGTTCTTC
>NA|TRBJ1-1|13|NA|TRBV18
CASSPSMNTEAFF
TGTGCCAGCTCACCCTCCATGAACACTGAAGCTTTCTTT
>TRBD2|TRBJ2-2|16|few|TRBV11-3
CASSPGVAGGTGELFF
TGTGCCAGCAGCCCCGGGGTAGCGGGAGGCACCGGGGAGCTGTTTTTT
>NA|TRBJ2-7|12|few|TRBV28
CASRRETYEQYF
TGTGCCAGCAGGCGGGAAACCTACGAGCAGTACTTC
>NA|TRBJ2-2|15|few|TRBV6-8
CASSYPNSHTGELFF
TGTGCCAGCAGTTACCCGAATAGTCACACCGGGGAGCTGTTTTTT
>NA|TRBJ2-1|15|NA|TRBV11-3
CASSLDSGANNEQFF
TGTGCCAGCAGCTTAGATTCCGGGGCCAACAATGAGCAGTTCTTC
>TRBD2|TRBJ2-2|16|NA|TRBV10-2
CASSDLIAGGTGELFF
TGCGCCAGCAGTGACCTTATAGCGGGAGGAACCGGGGAGCTGTTTTTT
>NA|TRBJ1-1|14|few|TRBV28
CASSLSGRYTEAFF
TGTGCCAGCAGTTTATCCGGGAGGTACACTGAAGCTTTCTTT
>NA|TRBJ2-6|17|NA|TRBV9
CASSVGVGFSGANVLTF
TGTGCCAGCAGCGTAGGGGTAGGTTTCTCTGGGGCCAACGTCCTGACTTTC